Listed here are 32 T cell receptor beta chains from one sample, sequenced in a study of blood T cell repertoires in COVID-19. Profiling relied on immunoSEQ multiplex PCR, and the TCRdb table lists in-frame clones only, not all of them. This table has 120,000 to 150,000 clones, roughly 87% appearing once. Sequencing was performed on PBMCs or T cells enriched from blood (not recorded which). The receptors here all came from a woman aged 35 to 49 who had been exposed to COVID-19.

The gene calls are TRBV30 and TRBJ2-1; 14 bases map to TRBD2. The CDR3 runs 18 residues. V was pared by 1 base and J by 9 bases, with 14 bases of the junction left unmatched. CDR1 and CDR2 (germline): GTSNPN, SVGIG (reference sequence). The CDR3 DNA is TGTGCCTGGAGTGGGGGCGGGACTAGCGGGAGATGTTTAGGTGAGCAGTTCTTC. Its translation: CAWSGGGTSGRCLGEQFF.

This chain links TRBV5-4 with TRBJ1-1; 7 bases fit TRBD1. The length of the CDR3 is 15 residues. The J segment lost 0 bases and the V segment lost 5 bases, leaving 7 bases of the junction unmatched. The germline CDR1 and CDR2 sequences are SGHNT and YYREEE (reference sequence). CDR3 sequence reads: CASSSLDRVNTEAFF. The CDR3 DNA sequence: TGTGCCAGCAGTTCCTTAGACAGGGTGAACACTGAAGCTTTCTTT. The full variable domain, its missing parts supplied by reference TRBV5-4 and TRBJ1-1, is ETGVTQSPTHLIKTRGQQVTLRCSSQSGHNTVSWYQQALGQGPQFIFQYYREEENGRGNFPPRFSGLQFPNYSSELNVNALELDDSALYLCASSSLDRVNTEAFFGQGTRLTVV.

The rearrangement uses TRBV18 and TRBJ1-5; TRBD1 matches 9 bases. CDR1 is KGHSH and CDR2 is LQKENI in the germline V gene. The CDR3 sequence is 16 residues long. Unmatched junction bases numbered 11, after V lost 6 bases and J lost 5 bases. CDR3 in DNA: TGTGCCAGCTCCTCACAGGGGGCGGGGTTCGATCAGCCCCAGCATTTT. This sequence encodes CASSSQGAGFDQPQHF.

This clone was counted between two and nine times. CDR3 in amino acids: CASSLGGGSYNEQFF. The CDR3, as DNA: TGCGCCAGCAGCTTGGGAGGGGGCTCCTACAATGAGCAGTTCTTC. The chain uses TRBV5-1 and TRBJ2-1; D may be TRBD1 (6 bases). Germline V gene sequence: CDR1 SGHRS, CDR2 YFSETQ. V gave up 0 bases and J gave up 0 bases, with 7 bases separating them. The CDR3 runs 15 residues. Full variable domain (rest looked up from reference TRBV5-1 and TRBJ2-1): KAGVTQTPRYLIKTRGQQVTLSCSPISGHRSVSWYQQTPGQGLQFLFEYFSETQRNKGNFPGRFSGRQFSNSRSEMNVSTLELGDSALYLCASSLGGGSYNEQFFGPGTRLTVL.

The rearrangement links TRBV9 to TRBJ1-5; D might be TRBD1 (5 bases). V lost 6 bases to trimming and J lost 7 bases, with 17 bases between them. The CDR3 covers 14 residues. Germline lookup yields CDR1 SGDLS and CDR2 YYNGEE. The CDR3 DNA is TGTGCCAGCAACCCCTCGGGCGGGGGACAGCCCCAGCATTTT. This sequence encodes CASNPSGGGQPQHF. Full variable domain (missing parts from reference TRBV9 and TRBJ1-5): DSGVTQTPKHLITATGQRVTLRCSPRSGDLSVYWYQQSLDQGLQFLIQYYNGEERAKGNILERFSAQQFPDLHSELNLSSLELGDSALYFCASNPSGGGQPQHFGDGTRLSIL.

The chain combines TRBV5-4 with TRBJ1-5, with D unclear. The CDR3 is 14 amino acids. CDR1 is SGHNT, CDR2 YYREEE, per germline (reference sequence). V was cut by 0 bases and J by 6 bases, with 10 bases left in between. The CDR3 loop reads CASSLGPPGQPQHF. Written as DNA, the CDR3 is TGTGCCAGCAGCTTGGGACCGCCAGGTCAGCCCCAGCATTTT.

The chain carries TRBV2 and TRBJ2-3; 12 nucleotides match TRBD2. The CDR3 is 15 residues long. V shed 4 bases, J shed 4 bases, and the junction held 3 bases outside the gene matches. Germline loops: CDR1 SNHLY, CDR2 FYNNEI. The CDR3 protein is CASSGLAGEADTQYF. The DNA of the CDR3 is TGTGCCAGCAGTGGACTAGCGGGAGAGGCAGATACGCAGTATTTT.

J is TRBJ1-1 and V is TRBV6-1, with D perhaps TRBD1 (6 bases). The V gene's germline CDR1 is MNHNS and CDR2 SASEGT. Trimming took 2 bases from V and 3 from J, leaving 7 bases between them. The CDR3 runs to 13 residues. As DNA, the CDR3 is TGTGCCAGCAGTGAACCAGGGGACACTGAAGCTTTCTTT. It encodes CASSEPGDTEAFF.

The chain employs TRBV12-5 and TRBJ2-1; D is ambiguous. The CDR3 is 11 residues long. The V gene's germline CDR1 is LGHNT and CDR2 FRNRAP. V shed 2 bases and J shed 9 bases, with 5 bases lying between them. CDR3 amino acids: CASGLLREQFF. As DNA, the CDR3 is TGTGCTAGTGGTTTGCTCCGTGAGCAGTTCTTC. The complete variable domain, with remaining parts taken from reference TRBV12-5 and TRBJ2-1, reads DARVTQTPRHKVTEMGQEVTMRCQPILGHNTVFWYRQTMMQGLELLAYFRNRAPLDDSGMPKDRFSAEMPDATLATLKIQPSEPRDSAVYFCASGLLREQFFGPGTRLTVL.

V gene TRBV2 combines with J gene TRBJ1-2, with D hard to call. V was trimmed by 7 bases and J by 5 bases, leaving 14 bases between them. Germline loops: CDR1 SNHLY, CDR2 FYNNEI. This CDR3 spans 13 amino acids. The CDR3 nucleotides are TGTGCCAGCATGCCGGGGAGCTTTTATGGCTACACCTTC. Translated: CASMPGSFYGYTF.

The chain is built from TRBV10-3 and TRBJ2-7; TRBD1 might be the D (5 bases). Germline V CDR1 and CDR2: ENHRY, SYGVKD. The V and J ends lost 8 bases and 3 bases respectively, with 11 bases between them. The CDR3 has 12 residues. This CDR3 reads CAIQGLDYEQYF. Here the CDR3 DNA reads TGTGCCATCCAGGGCCTCGACTACGAGCAGTACTTC.

The CDR3: CASSQDPSGGINIQYF. The CDR3 DNA reads as TGTGCCAGCAGCCAAGACCCTAGCGGGGGGATCAACATTCAGTACTTC. The chain links TRBV4-2 to TRBJ2-4; 11 bases align to TRBD2. This CDR3 is 16 amino acids long. J lost 7 bases, V lost 0 bases, and 5 bases had no gene match. The germline V gene encodes CDR1 LGHNA and CDR2 YNFKEQ.

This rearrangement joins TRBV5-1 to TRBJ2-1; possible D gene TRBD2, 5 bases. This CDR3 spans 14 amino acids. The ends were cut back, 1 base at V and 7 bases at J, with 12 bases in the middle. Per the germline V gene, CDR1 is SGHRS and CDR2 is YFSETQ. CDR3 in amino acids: CASSLRGFKNEQFF. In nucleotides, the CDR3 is TGCGCCAGCAGCTTGAGAGGGTTCAAGAATGAGCAGTTCTTC.

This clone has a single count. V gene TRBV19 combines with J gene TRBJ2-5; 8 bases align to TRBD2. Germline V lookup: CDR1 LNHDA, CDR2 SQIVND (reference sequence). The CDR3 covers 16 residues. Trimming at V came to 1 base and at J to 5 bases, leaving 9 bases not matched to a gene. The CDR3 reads CASSIVASGFEETQYF. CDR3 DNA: TGTGCCAGTAGTATAGTAGCTAGCGGGTTTGAGGAGACCCAGTACTTC.

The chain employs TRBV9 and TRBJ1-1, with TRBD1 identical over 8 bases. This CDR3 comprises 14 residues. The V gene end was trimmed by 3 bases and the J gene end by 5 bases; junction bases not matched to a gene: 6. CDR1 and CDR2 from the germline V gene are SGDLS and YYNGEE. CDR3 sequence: CASSAGQGETEAFF. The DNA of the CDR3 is TGTGCCAGCAGCGCTGGACAGGGAGAAACTGAAGCTTTCTTT.

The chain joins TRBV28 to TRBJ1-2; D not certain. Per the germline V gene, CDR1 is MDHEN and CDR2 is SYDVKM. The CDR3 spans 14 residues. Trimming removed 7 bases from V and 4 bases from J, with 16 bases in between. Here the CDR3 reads CASTEPGRIYGYTF. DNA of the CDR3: TGTGCCAGCACCGAACCAGGCAGAATCTATGGCTACACCTTC.

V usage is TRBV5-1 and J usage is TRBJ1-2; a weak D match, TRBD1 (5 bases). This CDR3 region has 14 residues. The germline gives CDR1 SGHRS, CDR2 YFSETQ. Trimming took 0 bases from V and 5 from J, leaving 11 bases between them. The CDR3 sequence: CASSLDRRPYGYTF. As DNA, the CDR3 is TGCGCCAGCAGCTTGGACAGGAGACCTTATGGCTACACCTTC.

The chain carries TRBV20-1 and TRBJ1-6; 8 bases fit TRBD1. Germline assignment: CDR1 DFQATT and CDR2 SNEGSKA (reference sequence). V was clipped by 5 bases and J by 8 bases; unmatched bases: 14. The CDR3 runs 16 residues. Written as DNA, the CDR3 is TGCAGTGCTGGTGGACAGGGAGTATCCGGGGATTCACCCCTCCACTTT. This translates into CSAGGQGVSGDSPLHF.

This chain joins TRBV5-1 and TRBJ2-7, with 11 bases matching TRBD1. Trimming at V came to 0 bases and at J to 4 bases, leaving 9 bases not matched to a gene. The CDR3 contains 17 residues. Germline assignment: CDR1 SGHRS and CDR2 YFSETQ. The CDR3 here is CASSLGGQGARRYEQYF. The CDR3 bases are TGCGCCAGCAGCTTGGGCGGACAGGGGGCCCGGAGATACGAGCAGTACTTC.

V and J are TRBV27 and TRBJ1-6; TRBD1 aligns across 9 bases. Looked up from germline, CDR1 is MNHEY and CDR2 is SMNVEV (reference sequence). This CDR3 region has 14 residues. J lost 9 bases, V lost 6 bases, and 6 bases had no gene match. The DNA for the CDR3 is TGTGCCAGCAGGCGGGGACAGGGTCCTTCACCCCTCCACTTT. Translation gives CASRRGQGPSPLHF.

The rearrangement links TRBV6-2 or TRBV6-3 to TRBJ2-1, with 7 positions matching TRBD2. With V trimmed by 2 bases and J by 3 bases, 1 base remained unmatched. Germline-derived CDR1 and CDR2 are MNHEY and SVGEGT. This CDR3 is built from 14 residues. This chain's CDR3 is CASSYGGGYNEQFF. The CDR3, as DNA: TGTGCCAGCAGTTACGGGGGGGGCTACAATGAGCAGTTCTTC.

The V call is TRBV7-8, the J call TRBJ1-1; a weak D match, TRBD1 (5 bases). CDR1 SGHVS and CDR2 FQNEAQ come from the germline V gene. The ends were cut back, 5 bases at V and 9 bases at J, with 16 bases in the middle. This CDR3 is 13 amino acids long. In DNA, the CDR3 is TGTGCCAGCAGCACCCGGAGGGACCTCAAAGCTTTCTTT. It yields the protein CASSTRRDLKAFF.

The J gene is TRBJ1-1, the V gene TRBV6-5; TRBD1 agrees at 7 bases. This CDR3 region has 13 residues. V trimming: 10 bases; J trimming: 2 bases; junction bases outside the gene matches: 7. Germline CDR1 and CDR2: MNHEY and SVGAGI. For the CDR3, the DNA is TGTGCCACCCCGGGACAGCTAAACACTGAAGCTTTCTTT. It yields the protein CATPGQLNTEAFF.

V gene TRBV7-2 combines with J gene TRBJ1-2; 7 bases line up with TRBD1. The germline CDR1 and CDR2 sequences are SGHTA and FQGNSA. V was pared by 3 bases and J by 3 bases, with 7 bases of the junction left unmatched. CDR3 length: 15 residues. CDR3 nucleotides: TGTGCCAGCAGCTTTTCCAGGGGGATAGACTATGGCTACACCTTC. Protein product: CASSFSRGIDYGYTF.

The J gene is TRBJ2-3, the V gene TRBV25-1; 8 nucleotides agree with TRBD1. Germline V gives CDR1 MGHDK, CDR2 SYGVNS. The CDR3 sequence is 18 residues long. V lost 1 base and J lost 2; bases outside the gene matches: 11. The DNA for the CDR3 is TGTGCCAGCAGTGAATCCTGGACCAGGGGGCGGACCACAGATACGCAGTATTTT. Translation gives CASSESWTRGRTTDTQYF.

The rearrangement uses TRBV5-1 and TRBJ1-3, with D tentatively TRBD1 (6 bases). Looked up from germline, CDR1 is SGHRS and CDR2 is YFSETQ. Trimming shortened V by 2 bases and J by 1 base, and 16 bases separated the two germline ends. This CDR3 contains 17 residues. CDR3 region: CASSLRTASESGNTIYF. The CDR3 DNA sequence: TGCGCCAGCAGCTTACGGACAGCCTCTGAATCTGGAAACACCATATATTTT.

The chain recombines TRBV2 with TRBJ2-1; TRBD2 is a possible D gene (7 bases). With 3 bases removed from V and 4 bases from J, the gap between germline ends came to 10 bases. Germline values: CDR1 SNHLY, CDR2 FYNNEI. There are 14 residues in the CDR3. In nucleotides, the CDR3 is TGTGCCAGCAGTGATAGGGGGGGTTACAATGAGCAGTTCTTC. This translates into CASSDRGGYNEQFF.

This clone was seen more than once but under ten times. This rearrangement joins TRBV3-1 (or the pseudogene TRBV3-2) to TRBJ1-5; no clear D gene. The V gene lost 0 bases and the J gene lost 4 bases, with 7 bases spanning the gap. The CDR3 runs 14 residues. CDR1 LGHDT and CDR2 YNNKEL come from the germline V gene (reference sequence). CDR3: CASSQDQVNQPQHF. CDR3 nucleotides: TGTGCCAGCAGCCAAGATCAGGTGAATCAGCCCCAGCATTTT.

CDR3 amino acids: CASSPLHQGHLGHQPQHF. The CDR3 region has the DNA TGTGCCAGCAGCCCATTACATCAGGGACACTTAGGGCATCAGCCCCAGCATTTT. The chain recombines TRBV3-1 (or the pseudogene TRBV3-2) with TRBJ1-5; tentative D call: TRBD1 (6 bases). CDR3 length: 18 amino acids. Germline CDR1 reads LGHDT; CDR2 reads YNNKEL (reference sequence). V was shortened by 4 bases and J by 5 bases, with 24 bases between the two germline ends.

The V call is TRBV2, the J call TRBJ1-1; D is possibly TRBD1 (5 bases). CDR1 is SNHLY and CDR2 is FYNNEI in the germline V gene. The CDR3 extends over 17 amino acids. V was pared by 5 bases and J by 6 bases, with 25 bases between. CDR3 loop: CASSRNDGGVSGAEAFF. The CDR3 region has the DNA TGTGCCAGCAGTCGTAACGACGGGGGAGTTTCTGGGGCTGAAGCTTTCTTT.

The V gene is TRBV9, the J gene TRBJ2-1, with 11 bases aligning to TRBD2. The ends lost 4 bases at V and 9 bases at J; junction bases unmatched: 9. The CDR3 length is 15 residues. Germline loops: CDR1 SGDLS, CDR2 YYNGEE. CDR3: CASSPGTSGLLEQFF. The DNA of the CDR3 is TGTGCCAGCAGCCCAGGGACTAGCGGCCTCCTTGAGCAGTTCTTC.

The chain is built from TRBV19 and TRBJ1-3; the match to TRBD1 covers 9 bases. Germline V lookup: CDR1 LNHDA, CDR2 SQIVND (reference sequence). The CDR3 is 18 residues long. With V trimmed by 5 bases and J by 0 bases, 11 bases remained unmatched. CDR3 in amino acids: CASSVQGAHSTSGNTIYF. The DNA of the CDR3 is TGTGCCAGTAGTGTACAGGGGGCACACAGTACCTCTGGAAACACCATATATTTT.